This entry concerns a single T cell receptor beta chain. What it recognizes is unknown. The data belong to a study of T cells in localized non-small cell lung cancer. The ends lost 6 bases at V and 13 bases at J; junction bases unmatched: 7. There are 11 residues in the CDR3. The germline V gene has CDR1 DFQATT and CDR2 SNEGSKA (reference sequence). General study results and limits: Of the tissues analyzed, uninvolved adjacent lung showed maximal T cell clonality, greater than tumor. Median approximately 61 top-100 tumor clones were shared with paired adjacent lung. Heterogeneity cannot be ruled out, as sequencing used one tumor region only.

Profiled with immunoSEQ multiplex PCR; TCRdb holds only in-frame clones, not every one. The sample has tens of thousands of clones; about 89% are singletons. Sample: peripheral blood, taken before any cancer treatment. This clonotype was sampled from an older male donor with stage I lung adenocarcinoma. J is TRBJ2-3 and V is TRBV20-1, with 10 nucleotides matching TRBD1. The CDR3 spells CSAPETGGKYF. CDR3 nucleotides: TGCAGTGCCCCGGAGACAGGGGGCAAGTATTTT.